This TCR beta chain was found in a study of blood T cell repertoires in COVID-19 (dated by TCRdb to the early 2020s). Concerning the study at large: Samples covering the acute and convalescent phases of COVID-19 were provided by collaborators in the United States, Italy and Spain. The prospective study material was composed of cDNA or gDNA derived from T cells, B-cell-depleted T cells, or PBMCs. Where available, HLA class I and class II types were taken from metadata supplied by the sample provider and were not determined by assay-based typing. A de-identified subject ID, COVID-19 status, age in years and sex were almost always included in the sample metadata. The repertoires were released in a freely available public database meant as a resource for research on the immune response to SARS-CoV-2. The samples were drawn from the first 160 participants of the ongoing ImmuneRACE study and from 1,254 subjects provided by 6 global collaborators. Deeply sampled blood TCRbeta repertoires from subjects exposed to, actively infected with, or recovered from COVID-19 were included in the dataset. On the study overall, not on this receptor specifically: The quantity of clinical and demographic metadata differed by source and by participant and was supplied without curation.

The collaborating institutions used their own protocols to collect whole blood in K2EDTA tubes. For TCRbeta analysis, collaborator samples were shipped as frozen whole blood, as isolated PBMCs, or as DNA extracted from either sample type. Remarks on this clone: Its antigen is not yet known. There are no base qualities to consult, and no much larger clone falls within one base.

The trim is 5 bases for V and 3 bases for J, with a gap of 5 bases between the germline ends. In the germline V gene, CDR1 corresponds to SNHLY and CDR2 to FYNNEI. The CDR3, from cysteine to phenylalanine, totals 12 residues. Only CDR3 DNA remains: 36 bases, in frame from the first base. The immunoSEQ Assay, a bias-controlled multiplex PCR, was used to amplify TCRbeta CDR3 regions from genomic DNA. The study's processing was this. The number of nucleated cells in each sample was estimated from the amplification of reference gene primers within the assay. To quantify the absolute abundance of each unique TCRbeta CDR3 rearrangement, sequence reads were collapsed and filtered. Productive Simpson clonality was computed per sample as the square root of Simpson's diversity index over productive rearrangements. TCRdb re-hosts the immuneACCESS table, in-frame sequences only. Its copies lack some clones; in the studies checked, an unresolved V gene accounts for under half of them, and the cause for the rest is not known. Clone size and V and J calls were adopted from that table, with D and trimming inferred from the DNA. Present in this sample are 95,000 to 100,000 clones, about four fifths of which were seen just once. In total, the top ten clones hold about a sixth of the sample.

The receptor's source is a woman of 80 years or more with active or convalescent COVID-19. Sample: peripheral blood. The chain was built from TRBV2 and TRBJ2-1; the D gene cannot be resolved reliably. CDR3 loop: CASSLDYNEQFF. At the DNA level, the sequence is TGTGCCAGCAGTCTAGACTACAATGAGCAGTTCTTC.